The TCR beta chain described here comes from a study of regulatory T cells in long-lasting Graves disease. Time point given: persistent/refractory GD, antithyroid drugs over 5 years with positive TRAb. PBMC-extracted RNA yielded the TCR library. It was an endocrinology department in Xi'an, China, that provided the patients. The CDR3 sequence is 14 residues long. CDR1 and CDR2 (germline): LNHDA, SQIVND (reference sequence). Trimming left V 5 bases short and J 4 bases short, with 14 bases between. CDR3 regions were amplified by Arm-PCR using iRepertoire HTBI primers to build TCR beta libraries. TCRdb recomputed calls from the multiplex PCR reads with MiXCR, one row per CDR3 protein. This table has 700,000 or so distinct CDR3 sequences, 30% appearing once.

V usage is TRBV19 and J usage is TRBJ1-1; D call uncertain. The receptor was isolated from a female donor with Graves disease. The material sequenced was peripheral blood mononuclear cells (PBMCs), taken when the disease was refractory, from a patient treated with antithyroid drugs. The CDR3 sequence: CASSETFGSTEAFF. CDR3 bases: TGTGCCAGTAGTGAAACTTTTGGTTCCACTGAAGCTTTCTTT.